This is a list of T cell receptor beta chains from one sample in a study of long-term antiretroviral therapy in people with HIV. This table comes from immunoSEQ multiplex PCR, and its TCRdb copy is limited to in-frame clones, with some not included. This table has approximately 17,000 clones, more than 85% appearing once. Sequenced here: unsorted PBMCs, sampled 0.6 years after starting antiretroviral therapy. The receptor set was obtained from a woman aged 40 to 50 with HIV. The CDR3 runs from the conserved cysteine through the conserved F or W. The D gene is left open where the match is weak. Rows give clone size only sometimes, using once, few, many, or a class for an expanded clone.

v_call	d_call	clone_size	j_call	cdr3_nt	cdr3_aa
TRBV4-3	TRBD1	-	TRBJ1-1	TGCGCCAGCAGCCAAGATCTGGGACAGGTGAACACTGAAGCTTTCTTT	CASSQDLGQVNTEAFF
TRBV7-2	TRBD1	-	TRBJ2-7	TGTGCCAGCAGCGCGAGACCGGGACAGGGCCACGAGCAGTACTTC	CASSARPGQGHEQYF
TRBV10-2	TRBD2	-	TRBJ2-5	TGCGCCAGCAGACCTAGCGGGGAAGAGACCCAGTACTTC	CASRPSGEETQYF
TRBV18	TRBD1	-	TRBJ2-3	TGTGCCACCTCTAGGGGGCTGAGCACAGATACGCAGTATTTT	CATSRGLSTDTQYF
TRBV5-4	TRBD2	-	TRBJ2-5	TGTGCCAGCAGCCCCGGGGGAGGGGAGACCCAGTACTTC	CASSPGGGETQYF
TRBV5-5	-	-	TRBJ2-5	TGTGCCAGCAGCTTGGTGGGGCAGTCACTGGAGACCCAGTACTTC	CASSLVGQSLETQYF
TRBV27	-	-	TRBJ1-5	TGTGCCAGCAGGGCCGTCACAGCCTACACTTATAGCAATCAGCCCCAGCATTTT	CASRAVTAYTYSNQPQHF
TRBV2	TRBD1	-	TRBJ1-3	TGTGCCAGCAGCCTAGGGACAGATGGAAACACCATATATTTT	CASSLGTDGNTIYF
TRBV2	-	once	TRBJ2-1	TGTGCCAACGGACAGTCCCACAATGAGCAGTTCTTC	CANGQSHNEQFF
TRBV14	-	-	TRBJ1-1	TGTGCCAGCAGCCAAGGGAACGTTTTAGGGGAAGCTTTCTTT	CASSQGNVLGEAFF
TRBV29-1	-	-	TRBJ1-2	TGCAGCGTTGAACAGGGTTTCGCTAACTATGGCTACACCTTC	CSVEQGFANYGYTF
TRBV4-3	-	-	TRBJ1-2	TGCGCCAGCAGCCAAGATCACCCGGGGGATCGGGGTGGGCTTGGCTACACCTTC	CASSQDHPGDRGGLGYTF
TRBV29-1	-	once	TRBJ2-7	TGCAGCGTTGAAGACGAGGGGAGCCACGAGCAGTACTTC	CSVEDEGSHEQYF
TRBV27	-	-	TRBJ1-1	TGTGCCAGCAGTCTTAAACCTTACACTGAAGCTTTCTTT	CASSLKPYTEAFF
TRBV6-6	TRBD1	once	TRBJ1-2	TGTGCCAGCAGTTACTCCACGGGACAGGGGAGCTCCTTC	CASSYSTGQGSSF
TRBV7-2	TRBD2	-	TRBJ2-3	TGTGCCAGCAGCCGGGGACTAGCGGGCACAGATACGCAGTATTTT	CASSRGLAGTDTQYF
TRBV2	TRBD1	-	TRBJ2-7	TGTGCCAGCAACCTTGACAGGGGGCAGAGGCAGTACTTC	CASNLDRGQRQYF
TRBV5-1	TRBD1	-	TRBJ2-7	TGCGCCAGCAGCTTGGGGTCCGGGACAGGGGGCGAGCAGTACTTC	CASSLGSGTGGEQYF
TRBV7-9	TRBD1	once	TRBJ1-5	TGTGCCAGCACCTCGGGACAGGGGGAAACTAATCAGCCCCAGCATTTT	CASTSGQGETNQPQHF
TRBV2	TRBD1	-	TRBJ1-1	TGTGCCACTCAGACAGGGGGGAACACTGAAGCTTTCTTT	CATQTGGNTEAFF
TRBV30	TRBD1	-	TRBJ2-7	TGTGCCTTCGGGGCAGGGGGCGCCCTCTACGAGCAGTACTTC	CAFGAGGALYEQYF
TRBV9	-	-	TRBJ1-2	TGTGCCAGCAGCGTAGATCTAGGGGAATTCAACTATGGCTACACCTTC	CASSVDLGEFNYGYTF
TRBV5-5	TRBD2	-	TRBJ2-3	TGTGCCAGCAGCTTCGGCGGGGGGGGCGATACGCAGTATTTT	CASSFGGGGDTQYF
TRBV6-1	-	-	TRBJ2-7	TGTGCCAGCAGTGATTGGTTAAGCTCCTACGAGCAGTACTTC	CASSDWLSSYEQYF
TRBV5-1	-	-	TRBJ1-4	TGCGCCAGCAGCTTGAATCCGGCAGGGCGGTCTGAAAAACTGTTTTTT	CASSLNPAGRSEKLFF
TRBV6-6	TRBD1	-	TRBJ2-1	TGTGCCAGCAGCCCTCTCCGGGACAGCTCCTACAATGAGCAGTTCTTC	CASSPLRDSSYNEQFF
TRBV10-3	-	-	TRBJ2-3	TGTGCCATCAGTGAGAGAGGGGAGAGCACAGATACGCAGTATTTT	CAISERGESTDTQYF
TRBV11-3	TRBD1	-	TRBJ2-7	TGTGCCAGCAGCTTAGATCCCGGGACAGGGCTTAACTTC	CASSLDPGTGLNF
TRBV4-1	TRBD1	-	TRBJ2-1	TGCGCCAGCAGCCAAGATCCCCTCTTGGGGACAGGGGTTAGTGCGCAGTTCTTC	CASSQDPLLGTGVSAQFF
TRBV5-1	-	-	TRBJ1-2	TGCGCCAGCAGCTACCACCACCGAAATAACTATGGCTACACCTTC	CASSYHHRNNYGYTF
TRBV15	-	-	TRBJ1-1	TGTGCCACCAGCAGGGTAGAACAGATTGAAGCTTTCTTT	CATSRVEQIEAFF
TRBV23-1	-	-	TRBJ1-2	TGCGCCAGCAGTCAATGGCCGGGCCCGTTGCTAGTTGGCTACACCTTC	CASSQWPGPLLVGYTF
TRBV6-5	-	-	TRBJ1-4	TGTGCCAGCAGTTACTCATCGGGGGCTAATGAAAAACTGTTTTTT	CASSYSSGANEKLFF
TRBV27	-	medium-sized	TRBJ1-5	TGTGCCAGCAGTTTATCCAGCCCGGCCGCTAGCAATCAGCCCCAGCATTTT	CASSLSSPAASNQPQHF
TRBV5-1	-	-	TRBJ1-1	TGCGCCAGCAGCTTGGCCGGAAGGGGAGAGAACACTGAAGCTTTCTTT	CASSLAGRGENTEAFF
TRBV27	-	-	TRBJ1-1	TGTGCCAGCAGTTTTTTACAGTTTGGCACTGAAGCTTTCTTT	CASSFLQFGTEAFF
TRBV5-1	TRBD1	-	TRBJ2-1	TGCGCCAGCAGCACACGGTATACCGGGACAGGGCTCAATGAGCAGTTCTTC	CASSTRYTGTGLNEQFF
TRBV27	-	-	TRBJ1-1	TGTGCCAGCAGTTTCGGCCAGAACGCTGAAGCTTTCTTT	CASSFGQNAEAFF
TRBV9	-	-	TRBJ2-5	TGTGCCAGCAGCGTAGGGACGGAGAACAGGGTCCAAGAGACCCAGTACTTC	CASSVGTENRVQETQYF
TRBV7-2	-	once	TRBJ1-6	TGTGCCAGCAGCTTAGTCGGTAACCATTCACCCCTCCACTTT	CASSLVGNHSPLHF
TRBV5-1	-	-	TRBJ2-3	TGCGCCAGCAGCCCTGGCCCGGCCTCTGGCACAGATACGCAGTATTTT	CASSPGPASGTDTQYF
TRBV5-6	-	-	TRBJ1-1	TGTGCCAGCAGCGCCACACGGGCACAAGCTTTCTTT	CASSATRAQAFF
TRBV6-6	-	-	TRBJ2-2	TGTGCCAGCAGTCCCACCGGGACACTTAACACCGGGGAGCTGTTTTTT	CASSPTGTLNTGELFF
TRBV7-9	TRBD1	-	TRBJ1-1	TGTGCCAGCAGCTCGCATCAGGGGGCGCGCGGAACTGAAGCTTTCTTT	CASSSHQGARGTEAFF
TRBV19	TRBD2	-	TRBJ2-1	TGTGCCAGTAGTACCCGACTAGCGGGGGGCCGGGGGTCCCTTGAGCAGTTCTTC	CASSTRLAGGRGSLEQFF
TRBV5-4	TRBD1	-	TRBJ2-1	TGTGCCAGCAGCTTGGCGGGACAGGGATTGTCCACCCAGCAGTTCTTC	CASSLAGQGLSTQQFF
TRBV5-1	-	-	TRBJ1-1	TGCGCCAGCAGCTCCGGGGGGCCACCTAACACTGAAGCTTTCTTT	CASSSGGPPNTEAFF
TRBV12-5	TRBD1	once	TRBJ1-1	TGTGCTAGTGGTTTTGGACAGGGGCGAGAAGCTTTCTTT	CASGFGQGREAFF
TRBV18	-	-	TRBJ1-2	TGTGCCAGCTCACCACGGAACGCCCCATATAACTATGGCTACACCTTC	CASSPRNAPYNYGYTF